The clone carrying this TCR beta chain was seen only a few times. What it binds is unknown. The sequenced template was cDNA made from the entire isolated RNA. This table comes from immunoSEQ multiplex PCR, and its TCRdb copy is limited to in-frame clones, with some not included. The sample includes fewer than 250,000 clones, about 71% seen only once; the top ten take 0.053%. These data come from a study of beta chain features in type 1 diabetes. Study results and limitations: Sequencing of cDNA might inflate the share of cells that strongly express TCR. VDJ junctions from patients with type 1 diabetes contained fewer insertions and more deletions.

The sequenced sample consisted of naive CD4+ T cells from blood. The receptor comes from a man aged 30 to 45 in good health.

This chain's CDR3 is CASSVAETGVSPLHF. The CDR3 DNA reads as TGTGCCAGCAGCGTAGCTGAGACAGGGGTCTCACCCCTCCACTTT. V usage is TRBV9 and J usage is TRBJ1-6, with 8 bases fitting TRBD1. The length of the CDR3 is 15 residues. The junction had 6 bases not matched to a gene; V was cut back by 0 bases and J by 10 bases. CDR1 and CDR2 (germline): SGDLS, YYNGEE.